The sequence of this T cell receptor beta chain was determined in a study of blood T cell repertoires in COVID-19. As for the study in general: There were acute and convalescent COVID-19 samples, and they came from the United States, Italy and Spain. T cells, B-cell-depleted T cells, or PBMCs supplied cDNA or gDNA.

In the authors' methods: For nucleated cells, counts were estimated from reference gene primer amplification. TCRdb keeps only in-frame clones here, not all; method: immunoSEQ multiplex PCR. That table gives V, J and clone size, and the DNA gave D and trimming. The data show about 160,000 clones, under 90% seen once. CDR3 length: 17 amino acids. Germline V gene sequence: CDR1 MDHEN, CDR2 SYDVKM. V was clipped by 5 bases and J by 0 bases, with 18 bases between them. The V call is TRBV28, the J call TRBJ2-3; D perhaps matches TRBD1 (6 bases). What was sequenced was peripheral blood. The source of this sequence is a woman over 75 with acute or convalescent COVID-19. This CDR3 is CASSPSPGTTSTDTQYF. The CDR3, as DNA: TGTGCCAGCAGTCCCTCACCCGGGACAACTAGCACAGATACGCAGTATTTT.